The entry below describes one T cell receptor beta chain. The source of the sample is a study of T cell responses to AZD1222 COVID-19 vaccine. Using immunoSEQ multiplex PCR, the repertoire was profiled, and TCRdb retains in-frame clones only, with some absent. The top ten hold 3.9% of the sample, which has 150,000 to 200,000 clones, approximately 93% seen once. The receptor was isolated from an adult in good health. Sequenced material: peripheral blood, taken on day 0 of AZD1222 vaccination.

CDR3 DNA: TGTGCCAGCAGCAGCGACAGGGGCACTGAAGCTTTCTTT. Encoded protein: CASSSDRGTEAFF. The chain has TRBV7-2 and TRBJ1-1; 8 bases map to TRBD1. The germline V gene has CDR1 SGHTA and CDR2 FQGNSA. This CDR3 contains 13 residues. With V trimmed by 5 bases and J by 4 bases, 3 bases remained unmatched.